The 12 T cell receptor beta chains listed next were all sequenced from one sample in a study of cytomegalovirus exposure and HLA in healthy donors. The PCR employed 60 Vbeta primers together with 13 Jbeta primers. Produced via immunoSEQ multiplex PCR; TCRdb's table is partial and in-frame only. The sample yields about 110,000 clones, roughly four fifths seen once. The sequenced material came from PBMCs. All receptors come from a male donor in good health and CMV-seropositive.

This clone was seen a few times. V gene TRBV7-3 combines with J gene TRBJ2-5, with a tentative D call TRBD2 (7 bases). V gave up 4 bases and J gave up 5 bases, with 23 bases separating them. Germline CDR1 SGHTA, CDR2 FQGTGA. CDR3 length equals 17 residues. CDR3 region: CASSWTPLGGAGETQYF. Here the CDR3 DNA reads TGTGCCAGCAGCTGGACGCCTTTGGGGGGGGCCGGGGAGACCCAGTACTTC.

This chain links TRBV7-2 with TRBJ1-5; 8 nucleotides line up with TRBD1. J gave up 7 bases and V 5 bases, and 7 bases lay outside the gene matches. Germline V gene sequence: CDR1 SGHTA, CDR2 FQGNSA. The CDR3 runs to 14 residues. CDR3 nucleotides: TGTGCCAGCAGCCACTACAACAGGGGGCAGCCCCAGCATTTT. This translates into CASSHYNRGQPQHF. The full variable domain, its missing parts supplied by reference TRBV7-2 and TRBJ1-5, is GAGVSQSPSNKVTEKGKDVELRCDPISGHTALYWYRQSLGQGLEFLIYFQGNSAPDKSGLPSDRFSAERTGGSVSTLTIQRTQQEDSAVYLCASSHYNRGQPQHFGDGTRLSIL.

This chain links TRBV5-6 with TRBJ1-6, with 7 bases aligning to TRBD1. The V gene's germline CDR1 is SGHDT and CDR2 YYEEEE. The J segment lost 2 bases and the V segment lost 4 bases, leaving 9 bases of the junction unmatched. The CDR3 contains 17 residues. CDR3: CASSRAYRGTYNSPLHF. CDR3 DNA sequence: TGTGCCAGCAGCCGGGCGTACAGGGGAACCTATAATTCACCCCTCCACTTT. Using reference TRBV5-6 and TRBJ1-6 for the parts outside the CDR3, the full variable domain is DAGVTQSPTHLIKTRGQQVTLRCSPKSGHDTVSWYQQALGQGPQFIFQYYEEEERQRGNFPDRFSGHQFPNYSSELNVNALLLGDSALYLCASSRAYRGTYNSPLHFGNGTRLTVT.

The chain has TRBV4-3 and TRBJ2-1, with 14 bases aligning to TRBD2. V gave up 4 bases and J gave up 10 bases; unmatched junction bases: 6. The CDR3 spans 15 residues. CDR1 is LGHNA, CDR2 YSLEER, per germline. In DNA, the CDR3 is TGCGCCAGCAGCCCCGGGACTAGCGGGAGTGGCGAGCAGTTCTTC. Translating it yields CASSPGTSGSGEQFF.

The rearrangement joins TRBV6-5 to TRBJ1-4; 9 bases fit TRBD1. The CDR3 extends over 14 amino acids. Per germline, CDR1 MNHEY and CDR2 SVGAGI. J lost 7 bases, V lost 6 bases, and 6 bases had no gene match. CDR3 amino acids: CASRATGGREKLFF. The CDR3, as DNA: TGTGCCAGCAGGGCGACAGGGGGACGTGAAAAACTGTTTTTT.

This clone has more than one count but fewer than ten. This rearrangement joins TRBV4-3 to TRBJ1-2, with D maybe TRBD1 (6 bases). Germline loops: CDR1 LGHNA, CDR2 YSLEER. The CDR3 totals 16 residues. Trimming removed 0 bases at V and 4 bases at J, with 15 bases between. The CDR3 sequence: CASSQDQFWTAYGYTF. The CDR3 region has the DNA TGCGCCAGCAGCCAAGATCAGTTCTGGACAGCCTATGGCTACACCTTC.

This sequence joins TRBV28 and TRBJ2-7; 9 bases map to TRBD1. This CDR3 spans 18 amino acids. The trim removed 3 bases at V and 6 bases at J, leaving 18 bases unmatched. The germline V gene encodes CDR1 MDHEN and CDR2 SYDVKM. CDR3 bases: TGTGCCAGCAGTTTCCCCCCGGACAGGGGAGGAAGGGCCCGCGAGCAGTACTTC. Amino acids: CASSFPPDRGGRAREQYF.

V and J are TRBV27 and TRBJ2-7, with 9 bases that match TRBD2. Trimming cost V 7 bases and J 2 bases; bases outside gene matches: 18. In germline, CDR1 is MNHEY, CDR2 SMNVEV (reference sequence). The CDR3 contains 18 residues. The CDR3 here is CASTPEAGGLLNPYEQYF. The CDR3 DNA follows: TGTGCCAGCACTCCAGAAGCGGGGGGCCTACTTAATCCCTACGAGCAGTACTTC.

This chain's CDR3 is CASSSQGGKGNEQFF. For the CDR3, the DNA is TGTGCCAGCAGCTCCCAAGGCGGGAAAGGGAATGAGCAGTTCTTC. The gene calls are TRBV7-9 and TRBJ2-1; a possible D gene is TRBD2 (6 bases). The germline gives CDR1 SEHNR, CDR2 FQNEAQ (reference sequence). V lost 4 bases and J lost 7, with 17 bases in between. The length of the CDR3 is 15 residues.

The CDR3 here is CASSLDRVGTQYF. The CDR3 nucleotides read TGCGCCAGCAGCTTGGACAGGGTGGGGACCCAGTACTTC. The chain joins TRBV5-1 to TRBJ2-5, with D possibly TRBD1 on 6 matching bases. This CDR3 has 13 residues. CDR1 and CDR2 (germline): SGHRS, YFSETQ. Trimming took off 0 bases at V and 7 bases at J, with 10 bases between the two ends.

The V gene is TRBV7-2, the J gene TRBJ1-2, with 9 bases that match TRBD1. The CDR3 has 15 residues. Germline V gene data show CDR1 as SGHTA and CDR2 as FQGNSA. The junction had 8 bases not matched to a gene; V was cut back by 5 bases and J by 4 bases. The CDR3 protein is CASSGGQGPFYGYTF. As DNA, the CDR3 is TGTGCCAGCAGCGGGGGACAGGGACCGTTCTATGGCTACACCTTC.

CDR3 sequence reads: CASSRTAGELFF. CDR3 in DNA: TGTGCCAGCTCACGGACAGCCGGGGAGCTGTTTTTT. The rearrangement links TRBV18 to TRBJ2-2, with D tentatively TRBD1 (6 bases). Deletions cut 4 bases from V and 6 bases from J, with 6 bases between. The CDR3 is made up of 12 amino acids. The germline V gene has CDR1 KGHSH and CDR2 LQKENI.